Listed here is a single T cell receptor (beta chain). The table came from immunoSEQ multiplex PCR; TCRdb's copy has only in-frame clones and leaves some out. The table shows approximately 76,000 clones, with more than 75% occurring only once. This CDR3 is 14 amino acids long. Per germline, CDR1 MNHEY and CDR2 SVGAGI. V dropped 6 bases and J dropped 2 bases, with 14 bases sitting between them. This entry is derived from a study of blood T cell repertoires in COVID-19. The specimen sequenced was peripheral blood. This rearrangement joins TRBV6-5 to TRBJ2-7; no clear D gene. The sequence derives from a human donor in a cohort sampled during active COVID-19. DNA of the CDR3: TGTGCCAGCAGAAATGCCGACAACCCCTACGAGCAGTACTTC. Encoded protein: CASRNADNPYEQYF.